This T cell receptor beta chain stems from a study of cytomegalovirus exposure and HLA in healthy donors. V was pared by 1 base and J by 5 bases, with 14 bases between. In germline, CDR1 is SEHNR, CDR2 FQNEAQ (reference sequence). The CDR3 has 15 residues. A multiplex PCR was run with 60 Vbeta primers and 13 Jbeta primers. Produced via immunoSEQ multiplex PCR; TCRdb's table is partial and in-frame only. There are approximately 100,000 clones in the sample, with less than 4.5% held by the top ten. The receptor was isolated from a man aged 40-49 years in good health and CMV-seronegative. Sequencing was done on a sample of PBMCs. This chain links TRBV7-9 with TRBJ1-2; no clear D. CDR3: CASSLDTSFLYGYTF. The DNA for the CDR3 is TGTGCCAGCAGCTTAGATACCAGTTTCCTTTATGGCTACACCTTC.